The sequence of this T cell receptor (beta chain) was determined in a study of early T cells in non-severe SARS-CoV-2 infection. Each CDR3 protein is one row after TCRdb ran MiXCR on the 5' RACE reads. The data hold 55,000 to 85,000 distinct CDR3 sequences, with about 12% observed a single time. Trimming took 4 bases from V and 5 from J; bases not matched to a gene: 6. The CDR3 extends over 15 amino acids. CDR1 SEHNR and CDR2 FQNEAQ come from the germline V gene (reference sequence). The receptor was isolated from an adult who was a healthcare worker with PCR-confirmed SARS-CoV-2 infection or an uninfected control (not recorded which). Material for sequencing was whole blood. The chain carries TRBV7-9 and TRBJ2-7; TRBD2 matches at 12 bases. The CDR3 DNA reads TGTGCCAGCAGCTCACGGACTAGCGGGAAGAACGAGCAGTACTTC. Residues: CASSSRTSGKNEQYF.